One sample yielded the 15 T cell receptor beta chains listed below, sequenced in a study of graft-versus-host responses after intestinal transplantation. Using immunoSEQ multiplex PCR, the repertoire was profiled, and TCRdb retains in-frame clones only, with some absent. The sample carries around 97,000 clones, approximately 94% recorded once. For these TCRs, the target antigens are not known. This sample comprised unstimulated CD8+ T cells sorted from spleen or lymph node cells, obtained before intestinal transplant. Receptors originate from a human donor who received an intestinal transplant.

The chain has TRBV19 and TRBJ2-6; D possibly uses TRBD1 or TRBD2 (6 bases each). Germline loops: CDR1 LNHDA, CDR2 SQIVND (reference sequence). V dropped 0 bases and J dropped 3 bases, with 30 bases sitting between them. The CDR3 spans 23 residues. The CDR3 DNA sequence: TGTGCCAGTAGTATAGATCGGGTTGGGACCTGGGGGGCCCCTAGGAGTGGGGCCAACGTCCTGACTTTC. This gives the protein CASSIDRVGTWGAPRSGANVLTF.

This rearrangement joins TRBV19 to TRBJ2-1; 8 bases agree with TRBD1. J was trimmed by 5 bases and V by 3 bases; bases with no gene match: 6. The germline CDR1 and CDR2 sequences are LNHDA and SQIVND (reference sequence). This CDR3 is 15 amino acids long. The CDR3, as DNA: TGTGCCAGTAGTATCGTGGGACAGGCGCACAATGAGCAGTTCTTC. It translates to CASSIVGQAHNEQFF.

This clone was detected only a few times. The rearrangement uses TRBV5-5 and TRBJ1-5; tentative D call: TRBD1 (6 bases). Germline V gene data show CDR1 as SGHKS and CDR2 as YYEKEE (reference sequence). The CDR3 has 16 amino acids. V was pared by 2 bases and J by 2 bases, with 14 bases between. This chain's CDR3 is CASSFGRGDGNQPQHF. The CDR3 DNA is TGTGCCAGCAGCTTCGGCAGGGGAGATGGCAATCAGCCCCAGCATTTT.

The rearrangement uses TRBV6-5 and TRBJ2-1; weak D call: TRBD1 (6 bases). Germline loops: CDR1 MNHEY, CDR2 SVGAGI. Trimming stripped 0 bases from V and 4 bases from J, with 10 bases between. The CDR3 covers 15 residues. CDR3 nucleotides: TGTGCCAGCAGTTACTCTGGGGGCTCATACAATGAGCAGTTCTTC. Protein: CASSYSGGSYNEQFF.

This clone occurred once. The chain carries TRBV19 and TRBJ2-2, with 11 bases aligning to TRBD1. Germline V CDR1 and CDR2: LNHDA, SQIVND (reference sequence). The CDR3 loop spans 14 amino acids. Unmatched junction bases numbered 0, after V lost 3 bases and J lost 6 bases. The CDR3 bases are TGTGCCAGTAGTATGGGACAGGGGGCCGGGGAGCTGTTTTTT. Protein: CASSMGQGAGELFF.

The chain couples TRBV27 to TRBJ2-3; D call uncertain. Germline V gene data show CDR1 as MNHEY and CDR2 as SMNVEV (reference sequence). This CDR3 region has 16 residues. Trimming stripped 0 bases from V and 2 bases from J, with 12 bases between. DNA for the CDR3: TGTGCCAGCAGTTTATCCGGGCAATTCCTCACAGATACGCAGTATTTT. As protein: CASSLSGQFLTDTQYF.

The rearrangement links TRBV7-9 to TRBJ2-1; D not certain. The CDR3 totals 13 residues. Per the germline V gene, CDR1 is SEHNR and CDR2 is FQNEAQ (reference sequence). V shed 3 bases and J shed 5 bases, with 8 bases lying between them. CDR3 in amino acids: CASSLLLHNEQFF. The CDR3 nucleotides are TGTGCCAGCAGCTTGTTACTTCACAATGAGCAGTTCTTC.

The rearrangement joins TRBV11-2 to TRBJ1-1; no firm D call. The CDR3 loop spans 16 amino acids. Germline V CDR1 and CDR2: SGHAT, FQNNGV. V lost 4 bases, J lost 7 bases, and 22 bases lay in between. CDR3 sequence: CASSSLQNGDSSEAFF. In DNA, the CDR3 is TGTGCCAGCAGCTCCCTTCAGAATGGGGATTCGAGTGAAGCTTTCTTT.

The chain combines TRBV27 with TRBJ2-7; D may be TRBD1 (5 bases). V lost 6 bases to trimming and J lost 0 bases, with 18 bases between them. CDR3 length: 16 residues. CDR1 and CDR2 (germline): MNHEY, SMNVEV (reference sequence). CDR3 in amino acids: CASSPTRAGFSYEQYF. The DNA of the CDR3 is TGTGCCAGCAGCCCTACCCGGGCAGGGTTCTCCTACGAGCAGTACTTC.

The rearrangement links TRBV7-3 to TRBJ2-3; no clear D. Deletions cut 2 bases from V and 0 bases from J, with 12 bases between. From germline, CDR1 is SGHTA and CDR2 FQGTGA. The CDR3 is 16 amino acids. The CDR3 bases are TGTGCCAGCAGCTTAGGGATGGGTACTAGCACAGATACGCAGTATTTT. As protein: CASSLGMGTSTDTQYF.

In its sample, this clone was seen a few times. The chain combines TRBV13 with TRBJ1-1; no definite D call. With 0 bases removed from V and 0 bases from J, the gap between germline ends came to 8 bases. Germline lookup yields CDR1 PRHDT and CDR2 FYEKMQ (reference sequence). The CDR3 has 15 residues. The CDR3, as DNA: TGTGCCAGCAGCTTAGGTGGCACCATGAACACTGAAGCTTTCTTT. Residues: CASSLGGTMNTEAFF. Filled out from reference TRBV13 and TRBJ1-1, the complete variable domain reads AAGVIQSPRHLIKEKRETATLKCYPIPRHDTVYWYQQGPGQDPQFLISFYEKMQSDKGSIPDRFSAQQFSDYHSELNMSSLELGDSALYFCASSLGGTMNTEAFFGQGTRLTVV.

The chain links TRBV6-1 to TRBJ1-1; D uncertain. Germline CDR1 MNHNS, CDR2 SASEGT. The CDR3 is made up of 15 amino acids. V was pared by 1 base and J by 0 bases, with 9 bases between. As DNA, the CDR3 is TGTGCCAGCAGTGAAGAGGGTACATTGAACACTGAAGCTTTCTTT. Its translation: CASSEEGTLNTEAFF.

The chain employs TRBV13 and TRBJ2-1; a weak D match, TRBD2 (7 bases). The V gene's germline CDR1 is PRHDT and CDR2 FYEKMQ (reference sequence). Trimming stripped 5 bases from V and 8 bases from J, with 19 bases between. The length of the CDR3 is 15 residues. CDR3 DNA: TGTGCCAGCAGCCTCACGGGGGGCGGGGAACATGAGCAGTTCTTC. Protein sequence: CASSLTGGGEHEQFF.

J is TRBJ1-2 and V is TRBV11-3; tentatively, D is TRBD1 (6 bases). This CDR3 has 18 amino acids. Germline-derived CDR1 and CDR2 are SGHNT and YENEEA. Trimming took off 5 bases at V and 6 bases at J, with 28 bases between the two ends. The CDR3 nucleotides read TGTGCCAGCAGCCCAAGGACCCAGGGAGGGGGAATAAGGGATGGCTACACCTTC. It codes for CASSPRTQGGGIRDGYTF.

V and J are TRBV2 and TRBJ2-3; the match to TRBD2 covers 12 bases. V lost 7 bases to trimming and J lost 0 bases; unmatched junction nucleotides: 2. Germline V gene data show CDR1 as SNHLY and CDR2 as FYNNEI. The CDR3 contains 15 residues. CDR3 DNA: TGTGCCAGCATCGGACTAGCGGGGAGCACAGATACGCAGTATTTT. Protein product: CASIGLAGSTDTQYF.